One sample yielded the 20 T cell receptor beta chains listed below, sequenced in a study of blood T cells in healthy people across ages. The use of a sample-barcoded 5' primer and a J-beta primer mix characterized a second PCR of 7 to 11 cycles. Each CDR3 protein gets one entry after TCRdb re-called the 5' RACE reads with MiXCR. Of about 1.4 million distinct CDR3 sequences detected, approximately 60% appear once; the ten largest clones hold 6.7%. Sequenced input: blood. Source of these receptors: a man younger than 35 in good health.

The gene calls are TRBV27 and TRBJ2-1, with TRBD1 as a possible D gene (6 bases). Trimming shortened V by 5 bases and J by 4 bases, and 15 bases separated the two germline ends. Germline V lookup: CDR1 MNHEY, CDR2 SMNVEV (reference sequence). The CDR3 consists of 15 residues. The CDR3 DNA sequence: TGTGCCAGCAGTCGGACAGAAGAACGGTACAATGAGCAGTTCTTC. It is translated as CASSRTEERYNEQFF.

The chain employs TRBV3-1 and TRBJ1-5; the D is unclear. CDR1 is LGHDT and CDR2 is YNNKEL in the germline V gene (reference sequence). The CDR3 totals 15 residues. V was cut by 8 bases and J by 2 bases, with 16 bases left in between. Written as DNA, the CDR3 is TGTGCCAGCTCCGTGCGACCAGGCGGCAATCAGCCCCAGCATTTT. Translated: CASSVRPGGNQPQHF.

This chain connects TRBV20-1 to TRBJ1-1; no clear D. The CDR3 has 16 amino acids. The germline V gene encodes CDR1 DFQATT and CDR2 SNEGSKA (reference sequence). The V end was cut by 0 bases, the J end by 0 bases, with 14 bases between. The CDR3 DNA follows: TGCAGTGCTAGAGATCCCGCGGCAGAATTGAACACTGAAGCTTTCTTT. This codes for CSARDPAAELNTEAFF.

The DNA of the CDR3 is TGCAGTGCTAGTATATATACGGGACGGACTTCTGGGGCCAACGTCCTGACTTTC. Protein: CSASIYTGRTSGANVLTF. The V and J genes are TRBV20-1 and TRBJ2-6; the D gene could be TRBD1 or TRBD2 (5 bases each). V was clipped by 3 bases and J by 1 base, with 19 bases between them. CDR1 DFQATT and CDR2 SNEGSKA come from the germline V gene (reference sequence). This CDR3 comprises 18 residues.

This clonotype was detected once. The CDR3 bases are TGCAGCGCTCACGGAGGGTTTGAAACCGGGGAGCTGTTTTTT. Translation gives CSAHGGFETGELFF. The V call is TRBV29-1, the J call TRBJ2-2, with D possibly being TRBD2 (6 bases). There are 14 residues in the CDR3. The germline V and J ends were trimmed by 7 bases and 5 bases, with 17 bases remaining between them. Germline lookup yields CDR1 SQVTM and CDR2 ANQGSEA.

The chain uses TRBV28 and TRBJ2-2; possibly TRBD1 or TRBD2 for D (5 bases each). This CDR3 region has 16 residues. Germline CDR1 is MDHEN and CDR2 is SYDVKM. Deletions cut 7 bases from V and 6 bases from J, with 21 bases between. This CDR3 reads CASNLGAGIQAGELFF. The CDR3 DNA sequence: TGTGCCAGCAACCTAGGGGCCGGGATCCAAGCCGGGGAGCTGTTTTTT.

This rearrangement joins TRBV4-1 to TRBJ1-1; D might be TRBD1 (6 bases). The germline gives CDR1 MGHRA, CDR2 YSYEKL. Trimming pared 1 base from V and 11 bases from J, leaving 14 bases between. The CDR3 is made up of 13 amino acids. Here the CDR3 reads CASSQVAGAGAFF. DNA for the CDR3: TGCGCCAGCAGCCAAGTTGCGGGGGCGGGGGCTTTCTTT.

This rearrangement joins TRBV7-2 to TRBJ2-1; perhaps TRBD2 as D (6 bases). Deletions cut 5 bases from V and 4 bases from J, with 24 bases between. Germline CDR1 SGHTA, CDR2 FQGNSA. CDR3 length: 18 amino acids. CDR3 bases: TGTGCCAGCAGCGCCGGCCCGTTCGGGAGCTTCCTTTACAATGAGCAGTTCTTC. It specifies CASSAGPFGSFLYNEQFF.

This chain joins TRBV27 and TRBJ2-6; TRBD1 agrees at 7 bases. From germline, CDR1 is MNHEY and CDR2 SMNVEV (reference sequence). The CDR3 contains 16 residues. V shed 6 bases, J shed 0 bases, and the junction held 5 bases outside the gene matches. CDR3 coding DNA: TGTGCCAGCAGACGCCGGGACAGCTCTGGGGCCAACGTCCTGACTTTC. Translation: CASRRRDSSGANVLTF.

The gene calls are TRBV20-1 and TRBJ1-2; D ambiguous. The V end lost 6 bases, the J end lost 4 bases, and 18 bases lay between the germline ends. The CDR3 totals 14 residues. The germline CDR1 and CDR2 sequences are DFQATT and SNEGSKA (reference sequence). The CDR3 bases are TGCAGTGCCGTTTCTATGCTCGGGGTCTATGGCTACACCTTC. Encoded protein: CSAVSMLGVYGYTF.

The gene calls are TRBV28 and TRBJ2-4; 9 nucleotides align to TRBD1. The end of the DNA fits TRBJ2-7 better, so the J call may be wrong. The length of the CDR3 is 15 residues. Germline values: CDR1 MDHEN, CDR2 SYDVKM. DNA of the CDR3: TGTGCCAGCAGTTTTGTCGGGGACAGGGCCTACGAGCAGTACTTC. The encoded protein is CASSFVGDRAYEQYF.

This rearrangement joins TRBV28 to TRBJ2-3, with D possibly being TRBD1 (5 bases). The length of the CDR3 is 18 residues. Germline lookup yields CDR1 MDHEN and CDR2 SYDVKM. Trimming left V 6 bases short and J 0 bases short, with 22 bases between. The CDR3 sequence: CASSHRNRPQGSTDTQYF. In nucleotides, the CDR3 is TGTGCCAGCAGCCATCGTAACCGACCCCAGGGCAGCACAGATACGCAGTATTTT.

This clonotype appeared a single time. The chain is built from TRBV20-1 and TRBJ2-1; tentatively, D is TRBD2 (6 bases). Germline lookup yields CDR1 DFQATT and CDR2 SNEGSKA (reference sequence). V was clipped by 6 bases and J by 7 bases, with 16 bases between them. There are 13 residues in the CDR3. The CDR3 here is CSAPGLQDNEQFF. The CDR3 nucleotides read TGCAGTGCCCCGGGACTCCAGGATAATGAGCAGTTCTTC.

The genes are TRBV2 and TRBJ2-7; TRBD2 matches 12 bases. The J call is in doubt because the DNA end fits TRBJ2-5 better. CDR1 is SNHLY and CDR2 is FYNNEI in the germline V gene. The CDR3 runs to 17 residues. CDR3 sequence (DNA): TGTGCCAGCAGTTATCTAGTGACTAGCGGGGGTGAAGAGACCCAGTACTTC. It translates to CASSYLVTSGGEETQYF.

The rearrangement uses TRBV20-1 and TRBJ2-5; no firm D call. The DNA end is a closer match to TRBJ2-7, so the J assignment may be wrong. CDR3 size: 14 residues. The germline gives CDR1 DFQATT, CDR2 SNEGSKA (reference sequence). As DNA, the CDR3 is TGCAGTGCTAGCCCTGTGCGGACGGCCTACGAGCAGTACTTC. Translated: CSASPVRTAYEQYF.

The V call is TRBV7-2, the J call TRBJ2-7, with 9 nucleotides matching TRBD2. CDR1 is SGHTA, CDR2 FQGNSA, per germline. Unmatched junction bases numbered 5, after V lost 5 bases and J lost 0 bases. CDR3 length: 15 residues. DNA of the CDR3: TGTGCCAGCAGCCATAGCGGGGGAAGCTCCTACGAGCAGTACTTC. Encoded protein: CASSHSGGSSYEQYF.

DNA of the CDR3: TGCAGCGTCGAGGGGCGGGACGATACCTACGAGCAGTACTTC. This gives the protein CSVEGRDDTYEQYF. The chain has TRBV29-1 and TRBJ2-7; tentatively, D is TRBD2 (6 bases). V gave up 6 bases and J gave up 2 bases, with 17 bases separating them. CDR1 SQVTM and CDR2 ANQGSEA come from the germline V gene. This CDR3 spans 14 amino acids.

The genes are TRBV5-6 and TRBJ2-7, with 7 bases identical to TRBD1. This CDR3 region has 14 residues. Germline V gene sequence: CDR1 SGHDT, CDR2 YYEEEE. J gave up 3 bases and V 4 bases, and 7 bases lay outside the gene matches. In nucleotides, the CDR3 is TGTGCCAGCAGCCGACAGGGCCTATACTACGAGCAGTACTTC. Protein: CASSRQGLYYEQYF.

The rearrangement joins TRBV20-1 to TRBJ2-1, with 8 bases identical to TRBD2. CDR3 size: 14 residues. The J segment lost 10 bases and the V segment lost 6 bases, leaving 14 bases of the junction unmatched. CDR1 is DFQATT and CDR2 is SNEGSKA in the germline V gene (reference sequence). The CDR3 region is CSAVAGTGGKEQFF. The CDR3 DNA reads TGCAGTGCGGTCGCCGGGACGGGAGGGAAGGAGCAGTTCTTC.

This clonotype showed up many times. This chain uses TRBV29-1 with TRBJ2-1, with a possible D match to TRBD2 (5 bases). Germline CDR1 SQVTM, CDR2 ANQGSEA. V was trimmed by 4 bases and J by 4 bases, leaving 5 bases between them. The CDR3 spans 11 residues. The CDR3 spells CSVAGYNEQFF. The CDR3 DNA is TGCAGCGTTGCGGGGTACAATGAGCAGTTCTTC.